This T cell receptor (beta chain) was found in a study of regulatory T cells in long-lasting Graves disease. This clonotype was observed at least ten times. Time point in this sample: persistent/refractory GD, antithyroid drugs over 5 years with positive TRAb. RNA from PBMCs was the source of the TCR library. Guidelines of the American Thyroid Association were used to diagnose Graves' disease. Patients of an endocrinology department in Xi'an, China, were included. The authors drew approximately 9 milliliters of peripheral blood into EDTA tubes. CDR3 regions were amplified by Arm-PCR using iRepertoire HTBI primers to build TCR beta libraries. MiXCR was run by TCRdb on the multiplex PCR reads, yielding one entry per CDR3 protein. The sample lists about 660,000 distinct CDR3 sequences; 25% to 30% were seen once. This CDR3 spans 14 amino acids. The germline gives CDR1 MDHEN, CDR2 SYDVKM.

The sequence was obtained from a female donor with Graves disease. Sequences were derived from peripheral blood mononuclear cells (PBMCs), sampled when the disease was refractory, from a patient treated with antithyroid drugs. The chain carries TRBV28 and TRBJ2-4, with TRBD2 matching over 10 bases. Here the CDR3 reads CASGRASVKNIQYF. The DNA for the CDR3 is TGTGCGAGCGGGAGGGCCTCGGTCAAAAACATTCAGTACTTC.